These 8 T cell receptor beta chains share one sample of origin, sequenced in a study of blood T cells in healthy people across ages. Using a J-beta primer mix together with a sample-barcoded 5' primer, a second PCR was run for roughly 6 to 12 cycles. From the 5' RACE reads, TCRdb called clonotypes with MiXCR, one entry per CDR3 protein. The table shows fewer than 1.5 million distinct CDR3 sequences, with 40% to 50% occurring only once. Input material: blood. The receptors here all came from a woman under 30 in good health.

The chain carries TRBV20-1 and TRBJ1-1; 10 nucleotides align to TRBD1. This CDR3 has 15 residues. CDR1 is DFQATT and CDR2 is SNEGSKA in the germline V gene (reference sequence). V shed 2 bases, J shed 3 bases, and the junction held 6 bases outside the gene matches. DNA of the CDR3: TGCAGTGCTAGAACAGACAGGGGGCCGTACACTGAAGCTTTCTTT. Protein sequence: CSARTDRGPYTEAFF.

CDR3 in amino acids: CASSQDHLDAYNEQFF. CDR3 coding DNA: TGCGCCAGCAGCCAAGATCACCTAGACGCATACAATGAGCAGTTCTTC. This sequence joins TRBV4-1 and TRBJ2-1; no clear D gene. V was trimmed by 0 bases and J by 4 bases, leaving 13 bases between them. The CDR3 is 16 amino acids. Germline V gene sequence: CDR1 MGHRA, CDR2 YSYEKL.

The chain employs TRBV7-2 and TRBJ2-1; TRBD1 or TRBD2 may be the D gene (6 bases each). V lost 5 bases to trimming and J lost 2 bases, with 13 bases between them. Germline assignment: CDR1 SGHTA and CDR2 FQGNSA. CDR3 length: 15 residues. CDR3 nucleotide sequence: TGTGCCAGCAGCCCGCGGGACAAACCCTACAATGAGCAGTTCTTC. It is translated as CASSPRDKPYNEQFF.

The V gene is TRBV12-5, the J gene TRBJ2-7; maybe TRBD1 (6 bases). V was pared by 4 bases and J by 3 bases, with 16 bases between. This CDR3 contains 15 residues. Germline-derived CDR1 and CDR2 are LGHNT and FRNRAP. CDR3 DNA sequence: TGTGCTAGTGGTTCCCTCCAGGCAGGGGTCTACGAGCAGTACTTC. This translates into CASGSLQAGVYEQYF.

V gene TRBV5-1 combines with J gene TRBJ1-1; 9 bases match TRBD1. The CDR3 consists of 17 residues. Germline CDR1 and CDR2: SGHRS and YFSETQ. V trimming: 3 bases; J trimming: 0 bases; junction bases outside the gene matches: 9. CDR3 sequence reads: CASSWGQGGVVNTEAFF. CDR3 DNA: TGCGCCAGCAGCTGGGGACAGGGAGGGGTGGTGAACACTGAAGCTTTCTTT.

The count of this clonotype is one. This chain links TRBV10-3 with TRBJ2-7, with D tentatively TRBD1 (5 bases). Trimming left V 5 bases short and J 6 bases short, with 11 bases between. The CDR3 contains 12 residues. Germline assignment: CDR1 ENHRY and CDR2 SYGVKD. DNA for the CDR3: TGTGCCATCAGTAGACCAAGGGGCGAGCAGTACTTC. Translated, it gives CAISRPRGEQYF.

This clonotype was found a few times. The chain links TRBV29-1 to TRBJ2-1; tentative D call: TRBD2 (6 bases). Germline lookup yields CDR1 SQVTM and CDR2 ANQGSEA. This CDR3 is built from 13 residues. The CDR3 loop is CRVGRGIGNEQFF. The CDR3 bases are TGCAGAGTGGGTCGGGGGATCGGGAATGAGCAGTTCTTC.

This rearrangement joins TRBV6-5 to TRBJ2-7; 7 positions agree with TRBD1. CDR1 is MNHEY, CDR2 SVGAGI, per germline. After removal of 6 bases from V and 3 bases from J, the junction contained 8 bases not matched to a gene. The CDR3 contains 14 residues. CDR3 loop: CASSRDRYFYEQYF. DNA of the CDR3: TGTGCCAGCAGCAGGGACAGATACTTCTACGAGCAGTACTTC.